There are many counts of the clone carrying this TCR beta chain. No antigen is known for it. The data originate from a study of identical twins. Findings and limits, study-wide: Excess twin sharing in beta out-of-frame sequences was weaker. A partial confounding effect on zero-insertion analyses could come from invariant MAIT and iNKT cells.

Germline loops: CDR1 SQVTM, CDR2 ANQGSEA. V lost 4 bases and J lost 6, with 6 bases in between. The CDR3 sequence is 11 residues long. TCRdb analysed the 5' RACE reads with MiXCR anew, one entry per CDR3 protein. This sample carries about 330,000 distinct CDR3 sequences, 12% of them seen once, and the ten largest clones take just over 7%. The sample was also linked to a second study, of yellow fever vaccine responses in identical twins.

Input material: CD8+ T cells sorted from blood. The J gene is TRBJ2-2, the V gene TRBV29-1; D is unresolved. This clonotype was obtained from a woman younger than 35 in good health. CDR3 residues: CSVARPGELFF. The DNA of the CDR3 is TGCAGCGTTGCTCGCCCCGGGGAGCTGTTTTTT.